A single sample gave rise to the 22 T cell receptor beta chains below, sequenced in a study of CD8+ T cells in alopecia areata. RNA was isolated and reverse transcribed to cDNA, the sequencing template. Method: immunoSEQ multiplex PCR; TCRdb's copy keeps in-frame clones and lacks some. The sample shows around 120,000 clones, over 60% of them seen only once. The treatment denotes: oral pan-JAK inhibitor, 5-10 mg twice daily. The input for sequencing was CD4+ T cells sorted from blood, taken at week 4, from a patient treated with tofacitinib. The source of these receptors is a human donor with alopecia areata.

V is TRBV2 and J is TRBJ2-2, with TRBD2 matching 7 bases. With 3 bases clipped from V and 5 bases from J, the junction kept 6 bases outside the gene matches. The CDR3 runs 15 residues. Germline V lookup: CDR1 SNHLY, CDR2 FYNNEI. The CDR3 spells CASSDNPGGTGELFF. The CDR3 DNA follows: TGTGCCAGCAGTGATAATCCGGGAGGAACCGGGGAGCTGTTTTTT.

The CDR3 nucleotides read TGTGCCAGCAGCTTATATCTAGCGGGAGAGAGTGAGCAGTTCTTC. This gives the protein CASSLYLAGESEQFF. The chain recombines TRBV7-3 with TRBJ2-1; 10 positions match TRBD2. With 2 bases clipped from V and 9 bases from J, the junction kept 7 bases outside the gene matches. This CDR3 region has 15 residues. The germline V gene encodes CDR1 SGHTA and CDR2 FQGTGA.

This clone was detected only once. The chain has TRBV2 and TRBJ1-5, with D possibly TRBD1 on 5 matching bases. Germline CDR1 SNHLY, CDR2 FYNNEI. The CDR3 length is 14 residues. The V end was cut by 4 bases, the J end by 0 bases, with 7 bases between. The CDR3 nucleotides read TGTGCCAGCAGTGGGGACGGTAGCAATCAGCCCCAGCATTTT. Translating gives CASSGDGSNQPQHF.

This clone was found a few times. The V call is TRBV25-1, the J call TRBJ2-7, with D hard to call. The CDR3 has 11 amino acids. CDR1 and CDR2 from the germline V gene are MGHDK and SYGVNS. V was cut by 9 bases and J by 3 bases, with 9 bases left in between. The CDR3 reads CASSKLYEQYF. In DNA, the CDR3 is TGTGCCAGTTCAAAGCTCTACGAGCAGTACTTC.

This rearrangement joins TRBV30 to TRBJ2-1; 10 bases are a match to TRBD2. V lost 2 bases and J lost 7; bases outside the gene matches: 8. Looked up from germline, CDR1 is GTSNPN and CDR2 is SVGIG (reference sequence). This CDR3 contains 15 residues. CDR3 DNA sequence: TGTGCCTGGAGTACGGCCAGCGGGAGGGGTAATGAGCAGTTCTTC. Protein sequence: CAWSTASGRGNEQFF.

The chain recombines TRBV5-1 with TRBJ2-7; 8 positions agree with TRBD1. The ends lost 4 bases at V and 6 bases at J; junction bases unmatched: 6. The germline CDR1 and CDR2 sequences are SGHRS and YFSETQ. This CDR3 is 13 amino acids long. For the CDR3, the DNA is TGCGCCAGCAGCCAGGGACAGGTTAGCGAGCAGTACTTC. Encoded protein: CASSQGQVSEQYF.

The DNA for the CDR3 is TGCGCCAGCCGGACCCCCCGGACCCAGTACTTC. This encodes CASRTPRTQYF. The rearrangement joins TRBV23-1 to TRBJ2-7; D is ambiguous. The tail of the sequence fits TRBJ2-5 better, so the J call may be wrong. TRBV23-1 is marked as an open reading frame, function uncertain. The CDR3 loop spans 11 amino acids.

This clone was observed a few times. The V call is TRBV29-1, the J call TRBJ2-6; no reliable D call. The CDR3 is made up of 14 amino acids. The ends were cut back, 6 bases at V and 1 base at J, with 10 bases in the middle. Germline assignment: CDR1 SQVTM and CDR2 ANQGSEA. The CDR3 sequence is CSVVSSSGANVLTF. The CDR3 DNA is TGCAGCGTAGTAAGTTCTTCTGGGGCCAACGTCCTGACTTTC.

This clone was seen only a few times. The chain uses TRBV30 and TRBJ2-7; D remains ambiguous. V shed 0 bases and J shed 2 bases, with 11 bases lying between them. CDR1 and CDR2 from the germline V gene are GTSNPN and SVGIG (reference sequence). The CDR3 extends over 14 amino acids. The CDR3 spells CAWSVVGITYEQYF. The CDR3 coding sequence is TGTGCCTGGAGTGTAGTGGGTATCACCTACGAGCAGTACTTC.

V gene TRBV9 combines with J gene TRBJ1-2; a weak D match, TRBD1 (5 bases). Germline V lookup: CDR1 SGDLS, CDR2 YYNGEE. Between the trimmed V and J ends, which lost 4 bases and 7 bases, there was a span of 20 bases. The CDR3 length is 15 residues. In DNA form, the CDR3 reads TGTGCCAGCAGCACCCCGCGGGGGAGGGAAGGTGGCTACACCTTC. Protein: CASSTPRGREGGYTF.

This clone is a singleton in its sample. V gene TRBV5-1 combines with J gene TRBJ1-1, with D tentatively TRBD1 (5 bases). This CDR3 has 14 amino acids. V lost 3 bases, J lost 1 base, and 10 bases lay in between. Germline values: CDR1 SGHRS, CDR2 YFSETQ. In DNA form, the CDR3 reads TGCGCCAGCAGCTGGGGCGGGGCGAACACTGAAGCTTTCTTT. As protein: CASSWGGANTEAFF.

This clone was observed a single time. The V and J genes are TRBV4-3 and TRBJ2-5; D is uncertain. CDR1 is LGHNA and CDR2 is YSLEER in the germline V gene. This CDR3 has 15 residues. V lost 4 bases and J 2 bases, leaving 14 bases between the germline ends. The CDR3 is CASSRVPQIQETQYF. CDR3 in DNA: TGCGCCAGCAGCCGAGTCCCACAAATACAAGAGACCCAGTACTTC.

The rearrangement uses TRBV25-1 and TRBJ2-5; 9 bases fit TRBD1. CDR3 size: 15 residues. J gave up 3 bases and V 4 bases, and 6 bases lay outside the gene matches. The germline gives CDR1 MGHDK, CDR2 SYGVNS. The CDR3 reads CASSAGQGQKETQYF. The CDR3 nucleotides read TGTGCCAGCAGTGCGGGACAGGGCCAAAAAGAGACCCAGTACTTC.

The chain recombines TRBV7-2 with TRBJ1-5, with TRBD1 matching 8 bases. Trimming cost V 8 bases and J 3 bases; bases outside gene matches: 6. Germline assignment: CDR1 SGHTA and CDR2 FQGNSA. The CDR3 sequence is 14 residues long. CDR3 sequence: CASGNRGNNQPQHF. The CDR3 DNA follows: TGTGCCAGCGGCAACAGGGGGAACAATCAGCCCCAGCATTTT.

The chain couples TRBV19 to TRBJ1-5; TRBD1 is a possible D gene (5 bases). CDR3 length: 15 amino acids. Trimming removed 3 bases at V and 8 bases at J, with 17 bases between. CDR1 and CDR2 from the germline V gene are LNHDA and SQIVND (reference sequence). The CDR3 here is CASSMGTAPTEPQHF. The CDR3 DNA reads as TGTGCCAGTAGTATGGGGACGGCCCCAACAGAGCCCCAGCATTTT.

CDR3 in amino acids: CASSLSADTQYF. The CDR3, as DNA: TGTGCCAGCAGCCTGTCCGCAGATACGCAGTATTTT. The gene calls are TRBV6-5 and TRBJ2-3; D gene ambiguous. With 6 bases removed from V and 4 bases from J, the gap between germline ends came to 8 bases. In germline, CDR1 is MNHEY, CDR2 SVGAGI. The CDR3 extends over 12 amino acids.

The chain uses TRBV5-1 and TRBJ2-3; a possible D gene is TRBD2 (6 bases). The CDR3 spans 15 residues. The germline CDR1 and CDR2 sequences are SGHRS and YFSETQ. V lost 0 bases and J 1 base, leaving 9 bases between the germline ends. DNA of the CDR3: TGCGCCAGCAGCTTGGCGGGGGACGGCACAGATACGCAGTATTTT. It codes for CASSLAGDGTDTQYF.

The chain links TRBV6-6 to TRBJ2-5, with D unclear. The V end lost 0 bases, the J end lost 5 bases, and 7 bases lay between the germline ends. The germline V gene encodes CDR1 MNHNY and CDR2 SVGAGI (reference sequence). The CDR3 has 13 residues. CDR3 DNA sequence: TGTGCCAGCAGTTACTCGGGTGGGGAGACCCAGTACTTC. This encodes CASSYSGGETQYF.

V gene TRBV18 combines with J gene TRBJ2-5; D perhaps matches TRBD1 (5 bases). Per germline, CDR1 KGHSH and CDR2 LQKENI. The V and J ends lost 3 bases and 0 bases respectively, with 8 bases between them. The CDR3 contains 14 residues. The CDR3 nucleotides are TGTGCCAGCTCACCCCTCAGGGACCAAGAGACCCAGTACTTC. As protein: CASSPLRDQETQYF.

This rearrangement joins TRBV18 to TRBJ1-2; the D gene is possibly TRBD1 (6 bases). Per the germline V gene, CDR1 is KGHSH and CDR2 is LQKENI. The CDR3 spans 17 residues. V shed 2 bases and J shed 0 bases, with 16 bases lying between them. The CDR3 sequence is CASSPSLGQLANYGYTF. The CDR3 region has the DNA TGTGCCAGCTCACCAAGTCTCGGACAGTTAGCTAACTATGGCTACACCTTC.

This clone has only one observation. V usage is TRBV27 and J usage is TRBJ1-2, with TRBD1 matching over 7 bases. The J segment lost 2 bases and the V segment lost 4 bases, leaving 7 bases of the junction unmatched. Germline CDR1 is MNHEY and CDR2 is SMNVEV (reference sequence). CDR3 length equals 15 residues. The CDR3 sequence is CASSSPSDRNYGYTF. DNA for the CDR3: TGTGCCAGCAGTTCCCCGTCGGACAGGAACTATGGCTACACCTTC.

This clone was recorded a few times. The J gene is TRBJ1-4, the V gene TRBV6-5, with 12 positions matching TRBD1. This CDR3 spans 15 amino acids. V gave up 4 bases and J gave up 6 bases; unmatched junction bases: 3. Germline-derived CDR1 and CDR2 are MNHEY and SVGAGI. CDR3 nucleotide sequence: TGTGCCAGCAGTTCCTGGGACAGGGGGCATGAAAAACTGTTTTTT. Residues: CASSSWDRGHEKLFF.